This passage covers 10 T cell receptor beta chains from one sample sequenced in a study of T-cell reconstitution after alpha-beta-depleted transplantation in children. Preparing the TCRbeta library involved the use of unique molecular identifiers. One entry per CDR3 protein results from TCRdb running MiXCR on the PCR reads. The sample consists of 600,000 to 700,000 distinct CDR3 sequences, roughly 17% of them appearing once. The sequences come from PBMCs from the stem cell graft donor, collected from the stem cell graft. The receptors were gathered from a human donor who donated a stem cell graft to a child with acute myeloid leukemia.

This clonotype was observed a handful of times. The rearrangement uses TRBV7-9 and TRBJ2-2; 10 nucleotides match TRBD1. The CDR3 has 17 residues. Trimming removed 4 bases from V and 5 bases from J; junction bases left unmatched: 10. Germline values: CDR1 SEHNR, CDR2 FQNEAQ (reference sequence). The CDR3 reads CASSSLQGTGETGELFF. The CDR3 nucleotides are TGTGCCAGCAGCTCCCTTCAGGGGACAGGGGAGACCGGGGAGCTGTTTTTT.

This clonotype was counted a few times. This rearrangement joins TRBV7-2 to TRBJ1-1; D perhaps matches TRBD1 (5 bases). CDR3 length: 13 residues. CDR1 is SGHTA and CDR2 is FQGNSA in the germline V gene. V was cut by 4 bases and J by 1 base, with 7 bases left in between. CDR3 DNA: TGTGCCAGCAGCTGGAGGGGGAACACTGAAGCTTTCTTT. Translation: CASSWRGNTEAFF.

A few counts support this clonotype. The gene calls are TRBV7-2 and TRBJ2-7; 10 bases map to TRBD2. V was clipped by 4 bases and J by 2 bases; unmatched bases: 5. In germline, CDR1 is SGHTA, CDR2 FQGNSA. This CDR3 contains 15 residues. CDR3 coding DNA: TGTGCCAGCAGCTCTAGCGGGGGCGAGACCTACGAGCAGTACTTC. It encodes CASSSSGGETYEQYF.

The V and J genes are TRBV4-1 and TRBJ2-1, with 12 bases fitting TRBD2. Germline V gene data show CDR1 as MGHRA and CDR2 as YSYEKL. The CDR3 runs to 15 residues. V dropped 7 bases and J dropped 10; count of bases not matched to a gene: 11. CDR3: CASTLLAGGLTEQFF. The DNA for the CDR3 is TGCGCCAGCACCCTACTAGCGGGGGGTTTAACCGAGCAGTTCTTC.

This clonotype occurred a few times. V is TRBV5-1 and J is TRBJ2-1, with 8 bases lining up with TRBD1. CDR3 length equals 16 residues. The junction had 4 bases not matched to a gene; V was cut back by 0 bases and J by 2 bases. Germline values: CDR1 SGHRS, CDR2 YFSETQ. The CDR3 region has the DNA TGCGCCAGCAGCTTGGAGGCGACAGGGGCCTACAATGAGCAGTTCTTC. It codes for CASSLEATGAYNEQFF.

This clonotype was seen more than once but under ten times. This chain connects TRBV2 to TRBJ2-5; a weak D match, TRBD1 (5 bases). This CDR3 has 16 amino acids. Between the trimmed V and J ends, which lost 1 base and 0 bases, there was a span of 12 bases. Germline V gives CDR1 SNHLY, CDR2 FYNNEI. The CDR3 nucleotides read TGTGCCAGCAGTGAAGGCCGGACACCTTACCAAGAGACCCAGTACTTC. Amino acids: CASSEGRTPYQETQYF.

This clonotype was seen ten or more times. As DNA, the CDR3 is TGTGCCAGCACTCTAAAGGGTTGGGAGACCCAGTACTTC. Residues: CASTLKGWETQYF. This chain uses TRBV12-3 or TRBV12-4 with TRBJ2-5, with D unresolved. Deletions cut 7 bases from V and 5 bases from J, with 14 bases between. The CDR3 sequence is 13 residues long.

This clonotype was observed at least ten times. The gene calls are TRBV20-1 and TRBJ2-7, with 7 positions matching TRBD1. V lost 0 bases, J lost 4 bases, and 9 bases stayed unmatched. CDR3 length: 15 residues. Germline V CDR1 and CDR2: DFQATT, SNEGSKA (reference sequence). CDR3 DNA: TGCAGTGCTAGAGATCTTGCAGGGGGAGTTTACGAGCAGTACTTC. It yields the protein CSARDLAGGVYEQYF.

This chain connects TRBV6-1 to TRBJ2-3; unclear D gene. V gave up 2 bases and J gave up 4 bases, with 10 bases separating them. CDR3 length equals 14 residues. The germline gives CDR1 MNHNS, CDR2 SASEGT. The CDR3 region has the DNA TGTGCCAGCAGTGAAATGTGGGCTGCAGATACGCAGTATTTT. Translated, it gives CASSEMWAADTQYF.

This clonotype was counted ten times or more. The chain employs TRBV6-1 and TRBJ1-1; perhaps TRBD1 as D (5 bases). This CDR3 spans 14 amino acids. V shed 7 bases and J shed 0 bases, with 12 bases lying between them. Germline V gene data show CDR1 as MNHNS and CDR2 as SASEGT. Here the CDR3 DNA reads TGTGCCAGCAAGGGGAGCAGGTTGAACACTGAAGCTTTCTTT. Protein sequence: CASKGSRLNTEAFF.